This is a list of T cell receptor beta chains from one sample in a study of identifying expanded T cells in peripheral blood. The method was immunoSEQ multiplex PCR; TCRdb's version includes in-frame clones alone and lacks a portion of them. Among about 91,000 clones listed, about 91% were seen once. Sequencing was done on a sample of blood. These receptors came from a person aged 18-70 years in good health. CDR3s leave out the opening cysteine and the closing phenylalanine or tryptophan.

V	J	CDR3
TRBV27	TRBJ2-1	ASSFTAGGRGEQF
TRBV9	TRBJ1-3	ASSPTGTSNTIY
TRBV5-4	TRBJ2-2	ASSPGGAAWELF
TRBV12-5	TRBJ2-1	ASGLVPTTSGRGPSNEQF
TRBV19	TRBJ2-7	ASSISLVPVRSEQY
TRBV4-3	TRBJ2-7	ASSQGPAGAYEQY
TRBV4-1	TRBJ1-1	ASSQDHPTYMNTEAF
TRBV28	TRBJ1-1	ASSGQGPTEAF
TRBV29-1	TRBJ2-1	STDRAGRWF
TRBV6-5	TRBJ2-3	ASRTSGGRTDTQY
TRBV27	TRBJ1-5	ASSRRVSDQPQH
TRBV7-6	TRBJ2-4	ASSLADPGVGTAMLAKNIQY
TRBV5-5	TRBJ2-7	ASSRQDSYEQY
TRBV4-1	TRBJ2-3	ASRPGGLAGTDTQY
TRBV11-2	TRBJ1-1	ASSPWTVTGTEAF
TRBV19	TRBJ2-7	ASSGPHYSSYEQY
TRBV29-1	TRBJ2-7	SVETSGHYEQY
TRBV10-3	TRBJ2-7	AISGYSYEQY
TRBV27	TRBJ2-2	ASGTVGTGELF
TRBV30	TRBJ2-2	AWSVRLQGIGELF
TRBV12-5	TRBJ2-2	ASGRQPTGELF
TRBV6-1	TRBJ1-2	ASSEGAGYT
TRBV5-5	TRBJ1-5	ASSLGGHQPQH
TRBV18	TRBJ1-5	ASSKTGTSNQPQH
TRBV5-4	TRBJ1-2	ASSRDTGVGGYT
TRBV4-1	TRBJ2-1	ASSQGNRATEQF
TRBV7-6	TRBJ2-2	ATRGDRGHGELF
TRBV6-5	TRBJ1-2	ASSRDRGVYGYT
TRBV7-2	TRBJ2-2	ASTLRKGTGELF
TRBV7-8	TRBJ2-7	ASSPHGADYYEQY
TRBV18	TRBJ2-1	ASSPAPPGTSGGQQF
TRBV19	TRBJ1-5	ASSIAQAYSNQPQH
TRBV5-4	TRBJ2-1	ASSLGTGAGSYNEQF
TRBV9	TRBJ2-5	ASSVGLSMETQY
TRBV4-3	TRBJ2-6	ASSQDPDSGANVLT
TRBV28	TRBJ1-1	ASTLAGQGEWNTEAF
TRBV5-4	TRBJ2-3	ASSLGLAVDTQY
TRBV2	TRBJ1-6	ASAQINSPLH
TRBV6-4	TRBJ2-1	ASSADSTNEQF
TRBV2	TRBJ2-7	ASSETRASYEQY
TRBV19	TRBJ1-1	ASSWKTGDTEAF
TRBV25-1	TRBJ2-2	ASSEEVGPNTGELF
TRBV7-9	TRBJ2-2	ASSLAGGALPGELF
TRBV5-1	TRBJ2-1	ASSLGLAGVNEQF
TRBV19	TRBJ2-5	ASSKGLAGGQETQY
TRBV7-9	TRBJ1-3	ASSLEANRPGNTIY
TRBV19	TRBJ1-1	ASTPVEGRNTEAF
TRBV19	TRBJ1-5	ASSRGQGAINQPQH
TRBV27	TRBJ2-7	ASSLLAGQGLYEQY
TRBV2	TRBJ2-7	ASSVLLAGEAGGY
TRBV6-6	-	ASSYSGVAGGYEQY
TRBV11-2	TRBJ2-1	ASSLGASGRVDEQF
TRBV28	TRBJ1-1	ASSPRYTEAF
TRBV6-5	TRBJ2-3	AAQSTLRSDTQY
TRBV18	TRBJ2-5	ASSTGEGETQY
TRBV28	TRBJ1-1	ASRPRQGRRTEAF
TRBV19	TRBJ2-3	ASSRAGSVGTSTDTQY
TRBV7-2	TRBJ1-5	ASSARVSQPQH
TRBV28	TRBJ1-4	ASRQPGSEKLF
TRBV19	TRBJ1-4	ASNGANEKLF